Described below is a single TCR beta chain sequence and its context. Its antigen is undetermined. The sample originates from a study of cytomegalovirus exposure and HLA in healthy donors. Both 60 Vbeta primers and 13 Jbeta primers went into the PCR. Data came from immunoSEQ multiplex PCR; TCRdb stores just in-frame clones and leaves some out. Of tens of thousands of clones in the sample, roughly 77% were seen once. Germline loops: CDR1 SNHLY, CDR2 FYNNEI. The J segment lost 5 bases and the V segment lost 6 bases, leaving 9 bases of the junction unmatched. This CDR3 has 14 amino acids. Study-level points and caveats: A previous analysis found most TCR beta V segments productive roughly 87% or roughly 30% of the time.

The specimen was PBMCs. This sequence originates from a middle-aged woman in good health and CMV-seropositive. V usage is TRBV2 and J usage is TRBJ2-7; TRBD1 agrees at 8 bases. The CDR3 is CASRRDRSSDEQYF. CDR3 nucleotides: TGTGCCAGCAGGAGGGACAGGTCGTCGGACGAGCAGTACTTC.